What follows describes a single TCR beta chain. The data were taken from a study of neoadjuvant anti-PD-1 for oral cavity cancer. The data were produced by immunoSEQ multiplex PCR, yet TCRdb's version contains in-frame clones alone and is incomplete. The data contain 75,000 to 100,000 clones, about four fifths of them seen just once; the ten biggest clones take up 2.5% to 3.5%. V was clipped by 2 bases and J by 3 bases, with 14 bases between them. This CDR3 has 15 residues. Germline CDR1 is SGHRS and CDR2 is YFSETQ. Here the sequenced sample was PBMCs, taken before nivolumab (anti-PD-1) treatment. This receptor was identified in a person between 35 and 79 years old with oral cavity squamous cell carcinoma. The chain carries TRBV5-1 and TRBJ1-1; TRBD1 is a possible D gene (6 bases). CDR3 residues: CASSLTGWLDTEAFF. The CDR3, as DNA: TGCGCCAGCAGCTTAACAGGGTGGTTGGACACTGAAGCTTTCTTT.